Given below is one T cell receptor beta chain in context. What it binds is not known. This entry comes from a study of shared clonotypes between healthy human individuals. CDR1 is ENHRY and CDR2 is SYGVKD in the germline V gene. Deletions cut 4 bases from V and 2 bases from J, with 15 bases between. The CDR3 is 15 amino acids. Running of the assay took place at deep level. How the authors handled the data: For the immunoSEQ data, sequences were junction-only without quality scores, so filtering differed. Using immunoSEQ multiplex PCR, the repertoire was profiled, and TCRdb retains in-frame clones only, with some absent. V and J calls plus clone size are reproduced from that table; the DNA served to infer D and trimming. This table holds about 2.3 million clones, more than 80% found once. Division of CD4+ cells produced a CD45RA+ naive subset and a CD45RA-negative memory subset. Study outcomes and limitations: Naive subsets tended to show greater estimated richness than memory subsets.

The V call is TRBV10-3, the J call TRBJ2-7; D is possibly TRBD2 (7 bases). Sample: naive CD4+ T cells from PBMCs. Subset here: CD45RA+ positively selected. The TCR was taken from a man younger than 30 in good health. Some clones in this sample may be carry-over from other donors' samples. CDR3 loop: CAISGGGLPPYEQYF. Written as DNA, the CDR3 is TGTGCCATCAGTGGAGGGGGACTACCCCCCTACGAGCAGTACTTC.